Each of the 21 T cell receptor beta chains below was sequenced from the same sample in a study of shared clonotypes between healthy human individuals. Assay used: immunoSEQ multiplex PCR; TCRdb lists only in-frame clones, some missing. The data show roughly 2 million clones, with 90% to 95% seen just once and 0.13% held by the top ten. What was sequenced was naive CD4+ T cells sorted from blood. Subset of the sample: CD45RA+ positively selected. Receptors were obtained from a young man in good health.

The V gene is TRBV6-5, the J gene TRBJ1-1; D ambiguous. CDR3 length: 11 amino acids. Germline V CDR1 and CDR2: MNHEY, SVGAGI. V was shortened by 6 bases and J by 7 bases, with 9 bases between the two germline ends. The CDR3 DNA follows: TGTGCCAGCAGGAATCTTTATGAAGCTTTCTTT. This translates into CASRNLYEAFF.

In this sample, this clone turned up a few times. At the DNA level, this CDR3 is encoded by other sequences in the same sample as well. The chain recombines TRBV7-2 with TRBJ1-5; TRBD1 aligns across 8 bases. With V trimmed by 1 base and J by 4 bases, 0 bases remained unmatched. Germline V gives CDR1 SGHTA, CDR2 FQGNSA. This CDR3 contains 14 residues. The CDR3 loop is CASSLGQGNQPQHF. The CDR3 DNA sequence: TGTGCCAGCAGCTTAGGACAGGGGAATCAGCCCCAGCATTTT.

The chain uses TRBV25-1 and TRBJ2-1; TRBD2 matches at 7 bases. V trimming: 2 bases; J trimming: 5 bases; junction bases outside the gene matches: 6. CDR1 is MGHDK and CDR2 is SYGVNS in the germline V gene. This CDR3 region has 15 residues. The CDR3 sequence is CASSEGGGVDNEQFF. CDR3 DNA: TGTGCCAGCAGTGAAGGGGGGGGAGTAGACAATGAGCAGTTCTTC.

The J gene is TRBJ2-7, the V gene TRBV11-2; 8 positions match TRBD2. V dropped 5 bases and J dropped 6; count of bases not matched to a gene: 9. From germline, CDR1 is SGHAT and CDR2 FQNNGV. CDR3 size: 14 residues. The CDR3 DNA reads as TGTGCCAGCAGCCTCAGAGCGGGAGAGTTCGAGCAGTACTTC. This codes for CASSLRAGEFEQYF.

The J gene is TRBJ2-1, the V gene TRBV2; a possible D gene is TRBD2 (5 bases). CDR3 length: 12 amino acids. The V gene lost 0 bases and the J gene lost 9 bases, with 6 bases spanning the gap. The germline V gene encodes CDR1 SNHLY and CDR2 FYNNEI. The CDR3 loop is CASSEASGEQFF. The DNA for the CDR3 is TGTGCCAGCAGTGAAGCGAGCGGTGAGCAGTTCTTC.

The chain employs TRBV15 and TRBJ1-5; 7 bases align to TRBD1. The CDR3 runs 14 residues. V gave up 4 bases and J gave up 7 bases; unmatched junction bases: 7. Looked up from germline, CDR1 is LNHNV and CDR2 is YYDKDF (reference sequence). The CDR3 DNA reads TGTGCCACCAGCAATAGACAGGGAGGACAGCCCCAGCATTTT. Translated: CATSNRQGGQPQHF.

About this clone itself: The same CDR3 also results from other DNA sequences found in this sample. The chain is built from TRBV6-5 and TRBJ2-2; TRBD1 matches 7 bases. Germline V lookup: CDR1 MNHEY, CDR2 SVGAGI. This CDR3 comprises 15 residues. Losses at the gene ends were 6 bases for V and 2 bases for J; bases not matched to a gene: 6. CDR3 sequence (DNA): TGTGCCAGCAGCCGTGGGACAGCCAACACCGGGGAGCTGTTTTTT. Translated: CASSRGTANTGELFF.

This clone was seen once. Since the CDR3 does not end with the conserved phenylalanine or tryptophan, this likely comes from a read error. The DNA is omitted, as the CDR3 cannot be located on it reliably, and the CDR3 follows TCRdb's listing. The J gene is TRBJ2-7, the V gene TRBV30; the table's D call TRBD1 went unverified against the DNA. CDR1 and CDR2 from the germline V gene are GTSNPN and SVGIG (reference sequence). The CDR3 region is 12 residues in length, termini included. CDR3 region: CAWSVLSGPTLL.

This sequence joins TRBV5-1 and TRBJ2-1, with 13 bases fitting TRBD2. From germline, CDR1 is SGHRS and CDR2 YFSETQ. The CDR3 extends over 15 amino acids. With 4 bases clipped from V and 9 bases from J, the junction kept 7 bases outside the gene matches. Here the CDR3 reads CASSNGLAGEVEQFF. For the CDR3, the DNA is TGCGCCAGCAGCAACGGACTAGCGGGAGAAGTTGAGCAGTTCTTC.

The chain links TRBV11-2 to TRBJ2-5; D uncertain. The CDR3 contains 16 residues. V was trimmed by 5 bases and J by 1 base, leaving 17 bases between them. The germline CDR1 and CDR2 sequences are SGHAT and FQNNGV. CDR3 amino acids: CASSVGIKGSQETQYF. The CDR3 nucleotides are TGTGCCAGCAGCGTTGGAATAAAGGGATCCCAAGAGACCCAGTACTTC.

About this clone itself: The same CDR3 arises from other DNA sequences in this sample as well. This chain connects TRBV7-9 to TRBJ2-2; D not certain. There are 16 residues in the CDR3. V was pared by 0 bases and J by 0 bases, with 8 bases between. From germline, CDR1 is SEHNR and CDR2 FQNEAQ (reference sequence). The CDR3 coding sequence is TGTGCCAGCAGCTTAGCGCCTACAGCGAACACCGGGGAGCTGTTTTTT. Translating it yields CASSLAPTANTGELFF.

This sequence joins TRBV7-6 and TRBJ2-5, with D uncertain. Trimming left V 4 bases short and J 7 bases short, with 13 bases between. Germline CDR1 SGHVS, CDR2 FNYEAQ. The CDR3 extends over 13 amino acids. The DNA of the CDR3 is TGTGCCAGCAGCTCCGCCTCCACCGGGACCCAGTACTTC. It encodes CASSSASTGTQYF.

The chain combines TRBV13 with TRBJ2-5; 7 bases map to TRBD1. The V segment lost 1 base and the J segment 0 bases; nucleotides outside the gene matches: 14. From germline, CDR1 is PRHDT and CDR2 FYEKMQ (reference sequence). This CDR3 has 19 amino acids. CDR3 protein: CASSLVGSRTGSYQETQYF. CDR3 sequence (DNA): TGTGCCAGCAGCTTAGTAGGGAGTCGGACAGGTTCGTACCAAGAGACCCAGTACTTC.

The chain couples TRBV7-9 to TRBJ2-7; TRBD2 might be the D (6 bases). Per germline, CDR1 SEHNR and CDR2 FQNEAQ (reference sequence). CDR3 size: 15 residues. V was clipped by 2 bases and J by 1 base, with 12 bases between them. The CDR3, as DNA: TGTGCCAGCAGCTTACCCCGCGGGAAATCCTACGAGCAGTACTTC. Its translation: CASSLPRGKSYEQYF.

The gene calls are TRBV6-1 and TRBJ1-5; D not resolved. The V end lost 1 base, the J end lost 1 base, and 11 bases lay between the germline ends. The germline CDR1 and CDR2 sequences are MNHNS and SASEGT. The CDR3 is 16 residues long. The chain's CDR3 is CASSEDSWLSNQPQHF. For the CDR3, the DNA is TGTGCCAGCAGTGAAGACAGCTGGTTGAGCAATCAGCCCCAGCATTTT.

This chain uses TRBV7-8 with TRBJ1-3; 7 bases line up with TRBD1. Germline CDR1 is SGHVS and CDR2 is FQNEAQ. The trim removed 4 bases at V and 4 bases at J, leaving 22 bases unmatched. The CDR3 spans 20 residues. CDR3 protein: CASSSRVDHRQGKAGNTIYF. The CDR3 DNA reads as TGTGCCAGCAGCTCCCGAGTCGACCATAGACAGGGAAAAGCCGGAAACACCATATATTTT.

The chain joins TRBV30 to TRBJ2-3; D gene uncertain. Trimming took 2 bases from V and 6 from J, leaving 15 bases between them. This CDR3 comprises 14 residues. CDR1 is GTSNPN and CDR2 is SVGIG in the germline V gene (reference sequence). The CDR3 DNA reads as TGTGCCTGGAGTCAGGCTAGGCCCCAGGATACGCAGTATTTT. It encodes CAWSQARPQDTQYF. Filled out from reference TRBV30 and TRBJ2-3, the complete variable domain reads SQTIHQWPATLVQPVGSPLSLECTVEGTSNPNLYWYRQAAGRGLQLLFYSVGIGQISSEVPQNLSASRPQDRQFILSSKKLLLSDSGFYLCAWSQARPQDTQYFGPGTRLTVL.

The genes are TRBV29-1 and TRBJ1-2; D unclear. The germline gives CDR1 SQVTM, CDR2 ANQGSEA. This CDR3 comprises 11 residues. The V and J ends lost 4 bases and 6 bases respectively, with 9 bases between them. CDR3 sequence reads: CSVGVGNGYTF. The CDR3 nucleotides read TGCAGCGTTGGGGTGGGAAATGGCTACACCTTC.

The chain employs TRBV15 and TRBJ1-4; D is unresolved. Germline CDR1 LNHNV, CDR2 YYDKDF (reference sequence). The CDR3 runs 14 residues. V was pared by 0 bases and J by 7 bases, with 9 bases between. CDR3: CATSRDQKIEKLFF. DNA for the CDR3: TGTGCCACCAGCAGAGATCAGAAAATTGAAAAACTGTTTTTT.

In this sample, this clone turned up once. The V gene is TRBV28, the J gene TRBJ1-4; unclear D gene. Germline lookup yields CDR1 MDHEN and CDR2 SYDVKM. This CDR3 is built from 15 residues. V lost 6 bases and J lost 0, with 11 bases in between. In nucleotides, the CDR3 is TGTGCCAGCAGGGCTCCACCCACAACTAATGAAAAACTGTTTTTT. This gives the protein CASRAPPTTNEKLFF.

V usage is TRBV6-5 and J usage is TRBJ1-5; the D is unclear. Germline V CDR1 and CDR2: MNHEY, SVGAGI. Trimming shortened V by 6 bases and J by 4 bases, and 10 bases separated the two germline ends. The length of the CDR3 is 13 residues. In DNA form, the CDR3 reads TGTGCCAGCAGGGGGAGGATAAATCAGCCCCAGCATTTT. It yields the protein CASRGRINQPQHF.